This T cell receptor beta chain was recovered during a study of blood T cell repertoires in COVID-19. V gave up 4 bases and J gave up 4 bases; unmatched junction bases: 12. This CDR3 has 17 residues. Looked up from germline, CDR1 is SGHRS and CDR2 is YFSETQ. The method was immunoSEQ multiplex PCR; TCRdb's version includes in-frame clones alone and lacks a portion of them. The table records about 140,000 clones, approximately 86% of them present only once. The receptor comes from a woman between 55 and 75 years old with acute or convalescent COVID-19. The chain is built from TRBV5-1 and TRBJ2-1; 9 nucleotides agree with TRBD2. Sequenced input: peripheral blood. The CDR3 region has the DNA TGCGCCAGCAGCCCCCTCCCGGTTGCGGGGGGGTACAATGAGCAGTTCTTC. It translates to CASSPLPVAGGYNEQFF. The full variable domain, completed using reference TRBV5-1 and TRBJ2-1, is KAGVTQTPRYLIKTRGQQVTLSCSPISGHRSVSWYQQTPGQGLQFLFEYFSETQRNKGNFPGRFSGRQFSNSRSEMNVSTLELGDSALYLCASSPLPVAGGYNEQFFGPGTRLTVL.